The present entry profiles one T cell receptor (beta chain) with its context. The J segment lost 4 bases and the V segment lost 5 bases, leaving 7 bases of the junction unmatched. CDR1 is MNHEY and CDR2 is SMNVEV in the germline V gene (reference sequence). The CDR3 loop spans 16 amino acids. The sample belongs to a study of spatial heterogeneity in lung cancer. TCRdb called the 5' RACE reads again in MiXCR, with one record for every CDR3 protein. The data contain roughly 71,000 distinct CDR3 sequences, 7.5% to 10% of them seen just once; the ten biggest clones take up about 2%. Time point noted: blood at routine non-recurrence follow-up after resection.

The receptor's source is a female donor with early-stage non-small cell lung cancer. The chain is built from TRBV27 and TRBJ1-5; 11 bases fit TRBD1. This specimen was PBMCs, taken at follow-up. CDR3 in DNA: TGTGCCAGCAGTCGGACAGGGGGCGACTTGAATCAGCCCCAGCATTTT. Protein: CASSRTGGDLNQPQHF.